This entry concerns a single T cell receptor beta chain. Its specificity is unknown. Before DNA extraction, roughly 0.85-10 million cryopreserved PBMC were held in the samples. The CDR3 is 15 residues long. Trimming at V came to 4 bases and at J to 4 bases, leaving 10 bases not matched to a gene. The germline gives CDR1 GTSNPN, CDR2 SVGIG (reference sequence). This record comes from a study of long-term antiretroviral therapy in people with HIV. Study background: The 2015 immediate-ART recommendation was preceded by the earliest samples by about a decade.

A v3.0 immunoSEQ assay was performed at survey level. Profiled with immunoSEQ multiplex PCR; TCRdb holds only in-frame clones, not every one. The data show about 28,000 clones, approximately 85% seen once. Overall study findings and caveats: Among HIV repertoires, CDR3 length ranges were narrower than those of controls. Clonal expansions arising prior to ART prevailed in the repertoire at every time point.

J is TRBJ1-2 and V is TRBV30; 9 bases are a match to TRBD1. The sample was unsorted PBMCs, taken 3 years after starting antiretroviral therapy. The origin of this receptor is a man aged 35 to 55 with HIV. CDR3 sequence reads: CAWTYPGQGTYGYTF. CDR3 DNA sequence: TGTGCCTGGACTTACCCGGGACAGGGTACCTATGGCTACACCTTC.